This passage covers 27 T cell receptor beta chains from one sample sequenced in a study of blood T cell repertoires in COVID-19. TCRdb's copy holds only in-frame clones and misses some; the assay was immunoSEQ multiplex PCR. The sample has 61,000 or so clones, approximately 86% seen once; the top ten hold less than 20%. The sequenced material came from peripheral blood. Every receptor here comes from a woman over 75 with active COVID-19.

About this clone itself: Compared with germline, one end of the junction differs, possibly owing to a read error. The chain is built from TRBV7-7 and TRBJ2-2, with unresolved D. CDR3 length: 16 residues. From germline, CDR1 is SSHAT and CDR2 FNYEAQ (reference sequence). CDR3: CASSSDFVDLTGELFF. CDR3 in DNA: TGTGCTAGCAGCTCCGATTTTGTAGACTTAACCGGGGAGCTGTTTTTT. The full variable domain, its missing parts supplied by reference TRBV7-7 and TRBJ2-2, is GAGVSQSPRYKVTKRGQDVTLRCDPISSHATLYWYQQALGQGPEFLTYFNYEAQPDKSGLPSDRFSAERPEGSISTLTIQRTEQRDSAMYRCASSSDFVDLTGELFFGEGSRLTVL.

This clone has just a few counts. V gene TRBV6-5 combines with J gene TRBJ2-3; 8 bases fit TRBD2. CDR1 and CDR2 from the germline V gene are MNHEY and SVGAGI. V shed 2 bases and J 5 bases; nucleotides not matched to a gene: 6. CDR3 length equals 15 residues. DNA for the CDR3: TGTGCCAGCAGTTACACCCGGGGGGGCGAAGATACGCAGTATTTT. Its protein is CASSYTRGGEDTQYF.

The CDR3 nucleotides read TGTGCCAGCAGTTATCAGGGGACCTATAATTCACCCCTCCACTTT. This gives the protein CASSYQGTYNSPLHF. This chain connects TRBV2 to TRBJ1-6; a weak D match, TRBD1 (6 bases). In germline, CDR1 is SNHLY, CDR2 FYNNEI. The V gene lost 5 bases and the J gene lost 2 bases, with 10 bases spanning the gap. CDR3 length equals 15 residues.

The V call is TRBV19, the J call TRBJ2-3, with TRBD2 identical over 8 bases. Unmatched junction bases numbered 10, after V lost 5 bases and J lost 0 bases. Per germline, CDR1 LNHDA and CDR2 SQIVND (reference sequence). The CDR3 runs to 17 residues. The CDR3 DNA is TGTGCCAGTAGTCCACGGCGGGGGGCCCTTAGCACAGATACGCAGTATTTT. The encoded protein is CASSPRRGALSTDTQYF.

The V call is TRBV6-2 or TRBV6-3, the J call TRBJ1-3; D call uncertain. The CDR3 has 16 residues. Germline V gene lookup returns CDR1 MNHEY and CDR2 SVGEGT. V was cut by 2 bases and J by 4 bases, with 15 bases left in between. The CDR3 reads CASSYLYPERGNTIYF. The CDR3 nucleotides read TGTGCCAGCAGTTACCTCTACCCTGAACGAGGAAACACCATATATTTT.

The V gene is TRBV11-1, the J gene TRBJ2-1; the match to TRBD2 covers 7 bases. The germline CDR1 and CDR2 sequences are SGHAT and FQDESV (reference sequence). The CDR3 runs to 14 residues. Losses at the gene ends were 7 bases for V and 3 bases for J; bases not matched to a gene: 6. As DNA, the CDR3 is TGTGCCAGCAACCCGACTAGCCGCTACAATGAGCAGTTCTTC. Its translation is CASNPTSRYNEQFF.

The gene calls are TRBV28 and TRBJ1-5, with TRBD1 identical over 10 bases. Germline V gene data show CDR1 as MDHEN and CDR2 as SYDVKM. J lost 5 bases, V lost 5 bases, and 6 bases had no gene match. This CDR3 spans 15 amino acids. The DNA of the CDR3 is TGTGCCAGCAGTACGGACAGGGGGGTGGATCAGCCCCAGCATTTT. As protein: CASSTDRGVDQPQHF.

The J gene is TRBJ1-2, the V gene TRBV6-1, with D unclear. The CDR3 totals 13 residues. V dropped 3 bases and J dropped 0 bases, with 5 bases sitting between them. CDR1 and CDR2 (germline): MNHNS, SASEGT. As DNA, the CDR3 is TGTGCCAGCAGTGAGGGAGCTAACTATGGCTACACCTTC. It specifies CASSEGANYGYTF.

This sequence joins TRBV18 and TRBJ1-2; 8 bases are a match to TRBD1. Germline CDR1 reads KGHSH; CDR2 reads LQKENI. The junction had 11 bases not matched to a gene; V was cut back by 0 bases and J by 8 bases. The CDR3 sequence is 16 residues long. CDR3 protein: CASSPPTDRGLRGYTF. CDR3 coding DNA: TGTGCCAGCTCACCACCGACCGACAGGGGACTGCGAGGCTACACCTTC.

In the case of this clone: This specimen includes other DNA sequences encoding the same CDR3. The CDR3 DNA sequence: TGTGCCAGCAGCTCACAGGTTAACACTGAAGCTTTCTTT. Translation gives CASSSQVNTEAFF. The genes are TRBV7-9 and TRBJ1-1, with D tentatively TRBD1 (5 bases). The germline V gene has CDR1 SEHNR and CDR2 FQNEAQ (reference sequence). The CDR3 contains 13 residues. V was trimmed by 4 bases and J by 2 bases, leaving 8 bases between them. Combining the CDR3 with reference TRBV7-9 and TRBJ1-1 gives the whole variable domain DTGVSQNPRHKITKRGQNVTFRCDPISEHNRLYWYRQTLGQGPEFLTYFQNEAQLEKSRLLSDRFSAERPKGSFSTLEIQRTEQGDSAMYLCASSSQVNTEAFFGQGTRLTVV.

This chain uses TRBV7-2 with TRBJ2-7, with 9 bases lining up with TRBD2. The CDR3 extends over 15 amino acids. The germline gives CDR1 SGHTA, CDR2 FQGNSA. Unmatched junction bases numbered 5, after V lost 1 base and J lost 4 bases. For the CDR3, the DNA is TGTGCCAGCAGCTTAGTAAGCGGGGGGCGTTACGAGCAGTACTTC. This gives the protein CASSLVSGGRYEQYF.

The V gene is TRBV2, the J gene TRBJ2-3, with TRBD2 matching over 7 bases. The CDR3 sequence is 16 residues long. V shed 6 bases, J shed 2 bases, and the junction held 11 bases outside the gene matches. Per the germline V gene, CDR1 is SNHLY and CDR2 is FYNNEI. Here the CDR3 DNA reads TGTGCCAGCAGCCGAGCGGGGCTAGCGGACACAGATACGCAGTATTTT. Amino acids: CASSRAGLADTDTQYF. Supplemented by reference TRBV2 and TRBJ2-3, the full variable domain reads EPEVTQTPSHQVTQMGQEVILRCVPISNHLYFYWYRQILGQKVEFLVSFYNNEISEKSEIFDDQFSVERPDGSNFTLKIRSTKLEDSAMYFCASSRAGLADTDTQYFGPGTRLTVL.

The sample holds a few counts of this clone. The V call is TRBV5-1, the J call TRBJ2-7; 9 bases match TRBD1. J was trimmed by 4 bases and V by 4 bases; bases with no gene match: 6. Germline V gives CDR1 SGHRS, CDR2 YFSETQ. The CDR3 covers 14 residues. The chain's CDR3 is CASSAGQGSYEQYF. CDR3 DNA sequence: TGCGCCAGCAGCGCAGGACAGGGGAGTTACGAGCAGTACTTC.

The rearrangement joins TRBV9 to TRBJ1-3, with D unclear. The germline gives CDR1 SGDLS, CDR2 YYNGEE. Trimming stripped 0 bases from V and 2 bases from J, with 6 bases between. This CDR3 spans 14 amino acids. CDR3 in amino acids: CASSVAGAGNTIYF. CDR3 nucleotides: TGTGCCAGCAGCGTAGCCGGGGCTGGAAACACCATATATTTT.

The chain employs TRBV14 and TRBJ1-2; TRBD1 might be the D (6 bases). Germline CDR1 SGHDN, CDR2 FVKESK. The V end was cut by 1 base, the J end by 5 bases, with 8 bases between. The CDR3 consists of 13 residues. The CDR3 loop reads CASSQGQGYGYTF. DNA of the CDR3: TGTGCCAGCAGCCAAGGCCAGGGGTATGGCTACACCTTC.

V is TRBV5-1 and J is TRBJ1-6, with a tentative D call TRBD1 (6 bases). There are 15 residues in the CDR3. Deletions cut 4 bases from V and 6 bases from J, with 14 bases between. Germline V gene lookup returns CDR1 SGHRS and CDR2 YFSETQ. CDR3 loop: CASSPAGHFNSPLHF. The CDR3 DNA reads as TGCGCCAGCAGCCCAGCGGGACATTTTAATTCACCCCTCCACTTT.

This clone was counted a few times. The gene calls are TRBV30 and TRBJ2-1; a weak D match, TRBD2 (7 bases). CDR3 length: 14 amino acids. V was cut by 0 bases and J by 9 bases, with 15 bases left in between. Germline loops: CDR1 GTSNPN, CDR2 SVGIG (reference sequence). The CDR3 DNA reads TGTGCCTGGAGTGTAACGGCGGGGGCCGGTGAGCAGTTCTTC. This translates into CAWSVTAGAGEQFF.

The V gene is TRBV24-1, the J gene TRBJ1-5; D not resolved. CDR1 KGHDR and CDR2 SFDVKD come from the germline V gene. The CDR3 totals 14 residues. V lost 1 base and J lost 2, with 5 bases in between. The CDR3 DNA reads as TGTGCCACCAGTGATTTCACGGGCAATCAGCCCCAGCATTTT. Its protein is CATSDFTGNQPQHF.

This clone has just a few counts. The chain links TRBV6-6 to TRBJ2-2; 10 positions agree with TRBD2. The CDR3 extends over 16 amino acids. Germline V gene sequence: CDR1 MNHNY, CDR2 SVGAGI (reference sequence). The V gene end was trimmed by 6 bases and the J gene end by 5 bases; junction bases not matched to a gene: 9. The CDR3 loop reads CASSLGLAVGTGELFF. CDR3 DNA sequence: TGTGCCAGCAGCTTAGGACTAGCGGTGGGGACCGGGGAGCTGTTTTTT.

The chain is built from TRBV3-1 (or the pseudogene TRBV3-2) and TRBJ2-1, with a possible D match to TRBD1 (7 bases). Trimming shortened V by 3 bases and J by 10 bases, and 25 bases separated the two germline ends. Per germline, CDR1 LGHDT and CDR2 YNNKEL (reference sequence). The CDR3 covers 17 residues. In DNA, the CDR3 is TGTGCCAGCAGCCAGGGTATCAGGGGGGTCGCTAGCTGGGAGCAGTTCTTC. It yields the protein CASSQGIRGVASWEQFF.

This sequence joins TRBV28 and TRBJ2-7, with TRBD1 identical over 7 bases. Germline V lookup: CDR1 MDHEN, CDR2 SYDVKM. This CDR3 comprises 13 residues. The V gene end was trimmed by 3 bases and the J gene end by 2 bases; junction bases not matched to a gene: 1. Written as DNA, the CDR3 is TGTGCCAGCAGTTTCACAGGGGCCTACGAGCAGTACTTC. Translation: CASSFTGAYEQYF.

This chain uses TRBV20-1 with TRBJ2-7; D may be TRBD2 (6 bases). Trimming took 6 bases from V and 6 from J, leaving 12 bases between them. The CDR3 is 11 residues long. Per germline, CDR1 DFQATT and CDR2 SNEGSKA (reference sequence). CDR3 nucleotides: TGCAGTGCCCTCGGGAGCGGCGAGCAGTACTTC. It translates to CSALGSGEQYF.

The gene calls are TRBV11-2 and TRBJ2-2; 9 nucleotides line up with TRBD2. This CDR3 is built from 16 residues. The germline gives CDR1 SGHAT, CDR2 FQNNGV. The V gene end was trimmed by 2 bases and the J gene end by 5 bases; junction bases not matched to a gene: 6. CDR3 sequence (DNA): TGTGCCAGCAGCTTAAGGCGGGGGGGCCGGACCGGGGAGCTGTTTTTT. It is translated as CASSLRRGGRTGELFF.

This clone was counted once. The chain couples TRBV5-1 to TRBJ1-1; 10 positions agree with TRBD1. Trimming at V came to 7 bases and at J to 4 bases, leaving 7 bases not matched to a gene. Germline V gene sequence: CDR1 SGHRS, CDR2 YFSETQ. CDR3 length: 14 amino acids. CDR3 amino acids: CASRDRGVITEAFF. In nucleotides, the CDR3 is TGCGCCAGCCGGGACAGGGGCGTTATCACTGAAGCTTTCTTT.

This chain connects TRBV5-5 to TRBJ1-3; TRBD1 agrees at 7 bases. The junction had 4 bases not matched to a gene; V was cut back by 4 bases and J by 0 bases. CDR3 length: 15 amino acids. Germline CDR1 is SGHKS and CDR2 is YYEKEE (reference sequence). CDR3: CASSRTGSSGNTIYF. The CDR3 bases are TGTGCCAGCAGCCGGACAGGTAGCTCTGGAAACACCATATATTTT.

This sequence joins TRBV28 and TRBJ1-4; TRBD1 might be the D (6 bases). The CDR3 has 16 residues. Germline V gene lookup returns CDR1 MDHEN and CDR2 SYDVKM. V gave up 2 bases and J gave up 1 base, with 11 bases separating them. In DNA form, the CDR3 reads TGTGCCAGCAGTTTAGCAGGGGCGGTAACTAATGAAAAACTGTTTTTT. This encodes CASSLAGAVTNEKLFF.

This clone is a singleton in its sample. The V and J genes are TRBV29-1 and TRBJ2-5; 7 bases align to TRBD1. The germline gives CDR1 SQVTM, CDR2 ANQGSEA. The CDR3 length is 13 residues. V shed 2 bases and J 5 bases; nucleotides not matched to a gene: 5. This chain's CDR3 is CSVERQGGETQYF. DNA for the CDR3: TGCAGCGTTGAAAGACAGGGTGGCGAGACCCAGTACTTC.